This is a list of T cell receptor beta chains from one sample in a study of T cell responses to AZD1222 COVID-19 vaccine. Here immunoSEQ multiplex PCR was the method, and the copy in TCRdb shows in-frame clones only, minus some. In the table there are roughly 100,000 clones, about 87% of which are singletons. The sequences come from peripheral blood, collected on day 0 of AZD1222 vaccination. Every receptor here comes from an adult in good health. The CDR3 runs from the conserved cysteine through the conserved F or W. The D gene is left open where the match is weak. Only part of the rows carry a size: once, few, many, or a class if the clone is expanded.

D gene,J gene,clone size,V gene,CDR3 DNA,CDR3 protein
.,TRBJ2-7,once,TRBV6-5,TGTGCCAGCAGTTACGACACAAGATACGAGCAGTACTTC,CASSYDTRYEQYF
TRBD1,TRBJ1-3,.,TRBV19,TGTGCCAGTAGACCGGACAGGATCTCTGGAAACACCATATATTTT,CASRPDRISGNTIYF
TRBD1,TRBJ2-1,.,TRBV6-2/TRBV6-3,TGTGCCAGCAGTTACTCGGACAGGGAAGCGCAGTTCTTC,CASSYSDREAQFF
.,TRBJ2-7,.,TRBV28,TGTGCCAGCAGTACGGCTGGAAGCTCCTACGAGCAGTACTTC,CASSTAGSSYEQYF
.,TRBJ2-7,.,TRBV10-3,TGTGCCATCAGTGGCCGGGACTCCTACGAGCAGTACTTC,CAISGRDSYEQYF
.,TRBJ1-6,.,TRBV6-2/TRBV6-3,TGTGCCAGCAGCAACCCCTCACTAGGAAGGTCACCCCTCCACTTT,CASSNPSLGRSPLHF
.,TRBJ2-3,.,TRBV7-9,TGTGCCAGCAGCTCCCGGATTGAGACGCAGTATTTT,CASSSRIETQYF
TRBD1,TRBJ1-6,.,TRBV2,TGTGCCAGCACGGGACAGGGTTCCGTGTCACCCCTCCACTTT,CASTGQGSVSPLHF
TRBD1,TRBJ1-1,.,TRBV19,TGTGCCAGTAGTACAGGGACAGGGGGCCGCGCTTTCTTT,CASSTGTGGRAFF
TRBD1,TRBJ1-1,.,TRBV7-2,TGTGCCAGCAGCCCCCGGGGACAGGTGTTAGGTGAAGCTTTCTTT,CASSPRGQVLGEAFF
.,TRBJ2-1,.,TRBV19,TGTGCCAGTAGTATCCTGGGGTCCAGCGAGGGGCAGTTCTTC,CASSILGSSEGQFF
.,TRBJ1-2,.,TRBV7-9,TGTGCCAGCAACCCGGACGGGCCGGTGAGGGGCTACACCTTC,CASNPDGPVRGYTF
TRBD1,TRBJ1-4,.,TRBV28,TGTGCCAGCAGTTTAGCGGGACAGGGGTCGGAAAAACTGTTTTTT,CASSLAGQGSEKLFF
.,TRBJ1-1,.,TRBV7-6,TGTGCCAGCAGCTTACGTGAAGCTTTCTTT,CASSLREAFF
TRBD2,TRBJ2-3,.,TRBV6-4,TGTGCCAGCAGCGGGGGGGCCACAGATACGCAGTATTTT,CASSGGATDTQYF
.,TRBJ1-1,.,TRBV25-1,TGTGCCAGCAGTGAGCCTGGGAACACTGAAGCTTTCTTT,CASSEPGNTEAFF
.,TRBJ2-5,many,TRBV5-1,TGCGCCAGCAGATTTACCGGGGCTAAAGAGACCCAGTACTTC,CASRFTGAKETQYF
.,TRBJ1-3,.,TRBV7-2,TGTGCCAGCAGCCTCCAAGTAGACTCTGGAAACACCATATATTTT,CASSLQVDSGNTIYF
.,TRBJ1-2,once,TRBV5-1,TGCGCCAGCAGCTTGGGGCCCTCGGTGCCGTATGGCTACACCTTC,CASSLGPSVPYGYTF
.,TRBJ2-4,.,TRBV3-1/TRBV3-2,TGTGCCAGCAGCCAGGAGGCTATTGACATTCAGTACTTC,CASSQEAIDIQYF
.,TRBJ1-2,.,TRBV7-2,TGTGCCAGCAGCTCCTCCCTGGGGGCAGGGTCCCACTATGGCTACACCTTC,CASSSSLGAGSHYGYTF
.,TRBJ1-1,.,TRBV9,TGTGCCAGCAGCGTAGCCCCGGCGGCCACTGAAGCTTTCTTT,CASSVAPAATEAFF
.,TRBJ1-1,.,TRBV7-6,TGTGCCAGCAGCTTACAGGGCCACACTGAAGCTTTCTTT,CASSLQGHTEAFF
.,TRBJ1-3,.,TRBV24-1,TGTGCCACCAGTGAGGGTAGCTCTGGAAACACCATATATTTT,CATSEGSSGNTIYF
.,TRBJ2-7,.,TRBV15,TGTGCCACCAGCCCCCGGCTAGCCGACCGGGTGGAGCAGTACTTC,CATSPRLADRVEQYF
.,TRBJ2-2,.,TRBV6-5,TGTGCCAGCATCTGGGGGCCGAACACCGGGGAGCTGTTTTTT,CASIWGPNTGELFF
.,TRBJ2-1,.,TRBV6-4,TGTGCCAGCAGTCCGGGGAGGACGAGCTCCTACAATGAGCAGTTCTTC,CASSPGRTSSYNEQFF
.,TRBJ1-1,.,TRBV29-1,TGCAGCGTTATAAGGGGACGGACTGAAGCTTTCTTT,CSVIRGRTEAFF
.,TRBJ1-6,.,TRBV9,TGTGCCAGCAGCGGAGGGACGCCCTATAATTCACCCCTCCACTTT,CASSGGTPYNSPLHF
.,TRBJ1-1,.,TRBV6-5,TGTGCCAGCAGCGCGGAAGGGGGGAATACTGAAGCTTTCTTT,CASSAEGGNTEAFF
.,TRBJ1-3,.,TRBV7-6,TGTGCCAGCAGCTTAGCCCGGGGCCTCGGAGGAAACACCATATATTTT,CASSLARGLGGNTIYF
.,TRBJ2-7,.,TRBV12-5,TGTGCTAGTGGTTTGGCAGAACTAGGCGAGCAGTACTTC,CASGLAELGEQYF
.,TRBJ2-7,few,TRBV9,TGTGCCAGCAGCGTAGATTCAGGGATCTACGAGCAGTACTTC,CASSVDSGIYEQYF
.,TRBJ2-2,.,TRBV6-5,TGTGCCAGCACCGGGTACACCGGGGAGCTGTTTTTT,CASTGYTGELFF
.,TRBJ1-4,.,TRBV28,TGTGCCAGCAGTCCCGGGCCGGCAACTAATGAAAAACTGTTTTTT,CASSPGPATNEKLFF
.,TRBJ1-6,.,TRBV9,TGTGCCAGCAGCCAGGGTCCAGATAATTCACCCCTCCACTTT,CASSQGPDNSPLHF
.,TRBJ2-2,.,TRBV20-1,TGCAGTGGGACGGCAGGGGGGGAGCTGTTTTTT,CSGTAGGELFF
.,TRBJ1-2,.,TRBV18,TGTGCCAGCTCACCAGGGCAGGGCAACTATGGCTACACCTTC,CASSPGQGNYGYTF
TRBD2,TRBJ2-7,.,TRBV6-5,TGTGCCAGCAGTTTCATAGCGGGAGGTAACGAGCAGTACTTC,CASSFIAGGNEQYF
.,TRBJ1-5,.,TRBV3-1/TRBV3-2,TGTGCCAGCAGCCAAGACCCGGTGGCGACGCAGCCCCAGCATTTT,CASSQDPVATQPQHF
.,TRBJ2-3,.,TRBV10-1,TGCGCCAGCAGTGTTGGGGGAGGAGATACGCAGTATTTT,CASSVGGGDTQYF
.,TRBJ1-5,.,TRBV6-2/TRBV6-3,TGTGCCAGCAGTGACCCGGGAAATCTCAATCAGCCCCAGCATTTT,CASSDPGNLNQPQHF
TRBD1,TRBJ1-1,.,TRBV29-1,TGCAGCGTTTCCCGGCCAGGGGGCATCGCTGAAGCTTTCTTT,CSVSRPGGIAEAFF
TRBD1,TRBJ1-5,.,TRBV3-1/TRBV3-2,TGTGCCAGCAGCGACCGGACAGGGCACAATCAGCCCCAGCATTTT,CASSDRTGHNQPQHF
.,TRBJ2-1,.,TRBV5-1,TGCGCCAGCAGCTTGTCCGTCAGCTACAATGAGCAGTTCTTC,CASSLSVSYNEQFF
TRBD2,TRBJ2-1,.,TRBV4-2,TGTGCCAGCAGCCAAGGGCTAGCGGGGGCGGGCGAGCAGTTCTTC,CASSQGLAGAGEQFF
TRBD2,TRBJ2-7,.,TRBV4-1,TGCGCCAGCAGCCGGACTAGCGGGAGTTTTCCCGAGCAGTACTTC,CASSRTSGSFPEQYF
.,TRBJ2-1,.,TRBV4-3,TGCGCCAGCAGCCAGGCCGGGACTTCGGGGGCTTTTGAGCAGTTCTTC,CASSQAGTSGAFEQFF
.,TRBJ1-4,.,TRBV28,TGTGCCTCCCGGGGGGGGGCAGTTGGAGAAAAACTGTTTTTT,CASRGGAVGEKLFF
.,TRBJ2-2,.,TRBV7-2,TGTGCCAGCAGCTTTATACCAGGGAACACCGGGGAGCTGTTTTTT,CASSFIPGNTGELFF
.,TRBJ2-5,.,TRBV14,TGTGCCAGCAGCCAAATATTGGAGACCCAGTACTTC,CASSQILETQYF